This TCR beta chain was retrieved from a study of T-cell reconstitution after alpha-beta-depleted transplantation in children. Preparation of the TCRbeta library involved a method that used unique molecular identifiers. Via MiXCR, TCRdb re-called the PCR reads, giving one row per CDR3 protein. This table holds just over 350,000 distinct CDR3 sequences, roughly 14% found once. This clonotype was counted at least ten times. This CDR3 has 13 amino acids. V lost 2 bases and J 4 bases, leaving 6 bases between the germline ends. V gene TRBV12-3 or TRBV12-4 combines with J gene TRBJ1-3; no firm D call. The sample consisted of PBMCs, taken from the stem cell graft. The sequence was obtained from a human donor who donated a stem cell graft to a child with Fanconi anemia. The CDR3 loop reads CASSLSGGNTIYF. The CDR3 region has the DNA TGTGCCAGCAGTTTATCGGGGGGAAACACCATATATTTT.